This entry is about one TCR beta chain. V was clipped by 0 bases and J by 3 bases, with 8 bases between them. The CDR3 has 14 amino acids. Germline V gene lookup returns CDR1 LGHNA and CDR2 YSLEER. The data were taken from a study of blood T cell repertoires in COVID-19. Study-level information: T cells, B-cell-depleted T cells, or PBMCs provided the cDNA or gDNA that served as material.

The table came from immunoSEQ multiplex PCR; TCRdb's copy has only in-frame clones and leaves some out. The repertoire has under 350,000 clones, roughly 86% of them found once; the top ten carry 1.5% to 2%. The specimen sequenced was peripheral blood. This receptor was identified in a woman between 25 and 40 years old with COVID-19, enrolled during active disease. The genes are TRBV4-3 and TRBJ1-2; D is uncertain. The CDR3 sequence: CASSQDTGYYGYTF. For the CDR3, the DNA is TGCGCCAGCAGCCAAGATACCGGGTACTATGGCTACACCTTC.